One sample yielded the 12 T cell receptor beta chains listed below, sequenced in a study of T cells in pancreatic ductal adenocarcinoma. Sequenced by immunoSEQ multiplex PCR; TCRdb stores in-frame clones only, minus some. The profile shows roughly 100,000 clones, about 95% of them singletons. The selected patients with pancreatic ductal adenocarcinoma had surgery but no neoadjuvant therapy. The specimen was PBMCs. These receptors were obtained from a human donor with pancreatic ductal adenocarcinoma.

The CDR3, as DNA: TGTGCCAGCAGGCCGGGACAGGTCATGAACACTGAAGCTTTCTTT. It is translated as CASRPGQVMNTEAFF. V is TRBV6-6 and J is TRBJ1-1; 8 bases fit TRBD1. This CDR3 has 15 amino acids. V dropped 6 bases and J dropped 0; count of bases not matched to a gene: 6. CDR1 is MNHNY and CDR2 is SVGAGI in the germline V gene (reference sequence).

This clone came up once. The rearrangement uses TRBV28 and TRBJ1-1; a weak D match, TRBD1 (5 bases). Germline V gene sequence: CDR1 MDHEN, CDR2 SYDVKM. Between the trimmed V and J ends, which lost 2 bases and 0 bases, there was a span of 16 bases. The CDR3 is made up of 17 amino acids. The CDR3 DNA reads TGTGCCAGCAGTTTAAGTTCTGGGGCCTACATGAACACTGAAGCTTTCTTT. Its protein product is CASSLSSGAYMNTEAFF.

The CDR3 coding sequence is TGTGCCAGCAGTGACCACAGGGCAGCTAATGAAAAACTGTTTTTT. Translation: CASSDHRAANEKLFF. The chain links TRBV6-4 to TRBJ1-4, with D perhaps matching TRBD1 (6 bases). This CDR3 has 15 residues. From germline, CDR1 is MRHNA and CDR2 SNTAGT. V was cut by 2 bases and J by 3 bases, with 10 bases left in between.

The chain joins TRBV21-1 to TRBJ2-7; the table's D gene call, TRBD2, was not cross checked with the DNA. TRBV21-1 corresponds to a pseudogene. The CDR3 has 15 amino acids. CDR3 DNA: TGTGCCAGCAGCAAATGGGGACTGCTATCGTACGAGCAGTACTTC. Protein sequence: CASSKWGLLSYEQYF.

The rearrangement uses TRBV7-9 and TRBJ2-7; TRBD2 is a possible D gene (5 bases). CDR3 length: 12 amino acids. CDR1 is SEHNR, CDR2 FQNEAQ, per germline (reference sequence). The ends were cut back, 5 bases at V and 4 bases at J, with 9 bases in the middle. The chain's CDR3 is CASSREGYEQYF. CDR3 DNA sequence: TGTGCCAGCAGCAGAGAGGGTTACGAGCAGTACTTC.

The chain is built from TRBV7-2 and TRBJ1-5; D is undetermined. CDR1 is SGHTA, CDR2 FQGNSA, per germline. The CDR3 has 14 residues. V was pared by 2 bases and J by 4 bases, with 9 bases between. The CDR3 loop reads CASSLLPGNQPQHF. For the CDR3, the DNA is TGTGCCAGCAGCTTACTCCCCGGGAATCAGCCCCAGCATTTT. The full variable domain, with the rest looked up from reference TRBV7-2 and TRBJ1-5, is GAGVSQSPSNKVTEKGKDVELRCDPISGHTALYWYRQSLGQGLEFLIYFQGNSAPDKSGLPSDRFSAERTGGSVSTLTIQRTQQEDSAVYLCASSLLPGNQPQHFGDGTRLSIL.

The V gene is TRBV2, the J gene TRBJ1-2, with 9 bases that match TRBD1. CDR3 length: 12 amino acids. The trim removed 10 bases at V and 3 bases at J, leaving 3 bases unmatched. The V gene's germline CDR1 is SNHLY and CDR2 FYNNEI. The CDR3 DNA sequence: TGTGCCATAACAGGGGGCTACTATGGCTACACCTTC. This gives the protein CAITGGYYGYTF.

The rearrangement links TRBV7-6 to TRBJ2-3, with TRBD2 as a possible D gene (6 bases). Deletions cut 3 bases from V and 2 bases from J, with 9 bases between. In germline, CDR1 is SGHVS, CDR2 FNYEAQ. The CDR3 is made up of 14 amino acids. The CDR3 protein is CASSFAGSTDTQYF. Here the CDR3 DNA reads TGTGCCAGCAGCTTTGCGGGGTCCACAGATACGCAGTATTTT.

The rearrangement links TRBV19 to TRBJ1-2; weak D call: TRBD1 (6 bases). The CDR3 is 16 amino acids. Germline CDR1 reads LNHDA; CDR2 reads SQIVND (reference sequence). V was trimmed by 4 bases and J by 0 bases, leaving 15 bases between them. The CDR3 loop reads CASSTDSRATNYGYTF. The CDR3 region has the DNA TGTGCCAGTAGTACGGACAGTCGGGCCACTAACTATGGCTACACCTTC.

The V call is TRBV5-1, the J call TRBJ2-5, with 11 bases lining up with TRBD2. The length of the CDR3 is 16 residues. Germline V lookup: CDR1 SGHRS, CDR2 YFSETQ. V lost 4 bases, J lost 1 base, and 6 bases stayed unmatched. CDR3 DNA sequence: TGCGCCAGCAGCCCGGGGGGGACTAGCGGCCAAGAGACCCAGTACTTC. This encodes CASSPGGTSGQETQYF.

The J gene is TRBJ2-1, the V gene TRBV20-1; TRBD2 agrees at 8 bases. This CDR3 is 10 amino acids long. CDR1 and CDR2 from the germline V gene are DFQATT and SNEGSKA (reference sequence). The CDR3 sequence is CTAGGNEQFF. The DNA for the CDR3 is TGCACCGCGGGGGGCAATGAGCAGTTCTTC.

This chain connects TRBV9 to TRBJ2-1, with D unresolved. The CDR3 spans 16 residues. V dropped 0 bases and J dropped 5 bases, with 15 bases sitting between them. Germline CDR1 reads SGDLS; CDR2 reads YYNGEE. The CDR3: CASSVGLSLLNNEQFF. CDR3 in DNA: TGTGCCAGCAGCGTAGGTTTAAGCTTGTTAAACAATGAGCAGTTCTTC.